One sample yielded the 28 T cell receptor beta chains listed below, sequenced in a study of T cells in localized non-small cell lung cancer. Profiling relied on immunoSEQ multiplex PCR, and the TCRdb table lists in-frame clones only, not all of them. The sample lists about 72,000 clones; approximately 84% were seen once. Sequences were derived from peripheral blood, sampled before any cancer treatment. The receptors shown here come from a female donor at least 60 years old with stage I lung adenocarcinoma.

The CDR3 nucleotides are TGTGCCAGTAGTACAAGACAGGGGGCGTTAGATGGCTACACCTTC. It encodes CASSTRQGALDGYTF. The chain has TRBV19 and TRBJ1-2; 10 bases are shared with TRBD1. J lost 6 bases, V lost 4 bases, and 8 bases had no gene match. The CDR3 spans 15 residues. In germline, CDR1 is LNHDA, CDR2 SQIVND (reference sequence).

The rearrangement uses TRBV20-1 and TRBJ1-1; D gene ambiguous. CDR1 is DFQATT, CDR2 SNEGSKA, per germline (reference sequence). The CDR3 consists of 11 residues. V was pared by 1 base and J by 8 bases, with 8 bases between. CDR3 region: CSARGGYEAFF. DNA for the CDR3: TGCAGTGCTAGAGGAGGCTACGAAGCTTTCTTT.

The rearrangement links TRBV15 to TRBJ1-4; a weak D match, TRBD1 (6 bases). V dropped 5 bases and J dropped 2 bases, with 12 bases sitting between them. The CDR3 is made up of 15 amino acids. CDR1 LNHNV and CDR2 YYDKDF come from the germline V gene (reference sequence). The CDR3 loop reads CATSLFRGTNEKLFF. The CDR3 bases are TGTGCCACCAGCCTCTTCAGGGGTACTAATGAAAAACTGTTTTTT.

This chain links TRBV6-1 with TRBJ2-3; D is possibly TRBD2 (6 bases). V was clipped by 1 base and J by 0 bases, with 11 bases between them. CDR1 is MNHNS and CDR2 is SASEGT in the germline V gene. The CDR3 is 16 residues long. The chain's CDR3 is CASSEVWGVSTDTQYF. The CDR3 region has the DNA TGTGCCAGCAGTGAAGTGTGGGGGGTTAGCACAGATACGCAGTATTTT.

The chain combines TRBV29-1 with TRBJ1-2; D might be TRBD1 (5 bases). Trimming took off 5 bases at V and 3 bases at J, with 10 bases between the two ends. In germline, CDR1 is SQVTM, CDR2 ANQGSEA. The CDR3 covers 12 residues. CDR3 DNA sequence: TGCAGCGTTCGTCCGGGGGACTATGGCTACACCTTC. Protein: CSVRPGDYGYTF.

This chain uses TRBV7-9 with TRBJ2-7, with 11 positions matching TRBD1. The CDR3 totals 15 residues. Trimming took 5 bases from V and 3 from J; bases not matched to a gene: 6. From germline, CDR1 is SEHNR and CDR2 FQNEAQ (reference sequence). CDR3: CASSPGTGGGYEQYF. The CDR3 nucleotides are TGTGCCAGCAGCCCAGGGACAGGGGGGGGCTACGAGCAGTACTTC.

The V gene is TRBV7-3, the J gene TRBJ2-1; tentatively, D is TRBD1 (7 bases). Trimming took off 4 bases at V and 4 bases at J, with 11 bases between the two ends. Germline V gene sequence: CDR1 SGHTA, CDR2 FQGTGA. The CDR3 has 14 amino acids. The CDR3 region has the DNA TGTGCCAGCAGCTACAGGGGAGGTTACAATGAGCAGTTCTTC. Translated: CASSYRGGYNEQFF.

This clone was observed once. The chain links TRBV19 to TRBJ1-5; 9 bases match TRBD1. This CDR3 spans 14 amino acids. V trimming: 3 bases; J trimming: 6 bases; junction bases outside the gene matches: 3. CDR1 LNHDA and CDR2 SQIVND come from the germline V gene (reference sequence). The CDR3 protein is CASSMTGGVQPQHF. The CDR3 bases are TGTGCCAGTAGTATGACAGGGGGAGTTCAGCCCCAGCATTTT.

V is TRBV28 and J is TRBJ2-2; D is possibly TRBD1 (7 bases). V was cut by 6 bases and J by 8 bases, with 19 bases left in between. CDR1 and CDR2 (germline): MDHEN, SYDVKM. This CDR3 is 15 amino acids long. This chain's CDR3 is CASRGNRGLKGELFF. As DNA, the CDR3 is TGTGCCAGCAGGGGGAACAGGGGACTTAAAGGGGAGCTGTTTTTT.

The rearrangement links TRBV7-2 to TRBJ1-2, with no clear D. V was clipped by 0 bases and J by 8 bases, with 13 bases between them. The CDR3 sequence is 14 residues long. From germline, CDR1 is SGHTA and CDR2 FQGNSA. This CDR3 reads CASSLAARQRGYTF. The DNA of the CDR3 is TGTGCCAGCAGCTTAGCCGCCCGGCAGCGGGGCTACACCTTC.

The CDR3 DNA reads TGTGCCAGCAGCTTGAGCGGGAGGGCAACCTACGAGCAGTACTTC. This encodes CASSLSGRATYEQYF. The V call is TRBV5-6, the J call TRBJ2-7; 10 bases align to TRBD2. V dropped 1 base and J dropped 2; count of bases not matched to a gene: 3. The CDR3 has 15 amino acids. Germline V gene lookup returns CDR1 SGHDT and CDR2 YYEEEE.

The chain joins TRBV27 to TRBJ2-1; 7 bases align to TRBD2. V shed 1 base, J shed 4 bases, and the junction held 4 bases outside the gene matches. Looked up from germline, CDR1 is MNHEY and CDR2 is SMNVEV (reference sequence). There are 15 residues in the CDR3. The CDR3 protein is CASSLLLAEYNEQFF. DNA for the CDR3: TGTGCCAGCAGTTTATTGCTAGCGGAGTACAATGAGCAGTTCTTC.

The chain is built from TRBV5-4 and TRBJ1-1; no firm D call. Trimming cost V 4 bases and J 1 base, with 14 bases left between them. Looked up from germline, CDR1 is SGHNT and CDR2 is YYREEE (reference sequence). The CDR3 spans 15 residues. The CDR3 loop reads CASSEKGGKNTEAFF. CDR3 in DNA: TGTGCCAGCAGCGAAAAAGGAGGAAAGAACACTGAAGCTTTCTTT.

This clone was recorded a few times. The chain couples TRBV5-5 to TRBJ2-7; D is undetermined. V lost 4 bases and J lost 4, with 9 bases in between. The CDR3 runs 12 residues. Germline V gene lookup returns CDR1 SGHKS and CDR2 YYEKEE (reference sequence). The CDR3 sequence: CASSPTQYEQYF. CDR3 in DNA: TGTGCCAGCAGCCCGACACAGTACGAGCAGTACTTC.

The chain carries TRBV18 and TRBJ2-2; D is perhaps TRBD2 (6 bases). Trimming took off 2 bases at V and 0 bases at J, with 10 bases between the two ends. The CDR3 covers 16 residues. Germline V gene sequence: CDR1 KGHSH, CDR2 LQKENI. The CDR3 sequence is CASSPRVAANTGELFF. DNA of the CDR3: TGTGCCAGCTCACCAAGGGTAGCGGCGAACACCGGGGAGCTGTTTTTT. Variable domain in full (rest from reference TRBV18 and TRBJ2-2): NAGVMQNPRHLVRRRGQEARLRCSPMKGHSHVYWYRQLPEEGLKFMVYLQKENIIDESGMPKERFSAEFPKEGPSILRIQQVVRGDSAAYFCASSPRVAANTGELFFGEGSRLTVL.

The V and J genes are TRBV30 and TRBJ1-5, with TRBD1 as a possible D gene (6 bases). The CDR3 has 15 amino acids. Germline assignment: CDR1 GTSNPN and CDR2 SVGIG (reference sequence). The V and J ends lost 1 base and 4 bases respectively, with 14 bases between them. CDR3 nucleotide sequence: TGTGCCTGGAGTGAGGGGGTGACGAAAAATCAGCCCCAGCATTTT. Amino acids: CAWSEGVTKNQPQHF.

This clone was recorded a few times. This chain uses TRBV11-3 with TRBJ2-1; D perhaps matches TRBD2 (5 bases). V was trimmed by 0 bases and J by 0 bases, leaving 21 bases between them. The length of the CDR3 is 20 residues. Germline lookup yields CDR1 SGHNT and CDR2 YENEEA. The CDR3 DNA sequence: TGTGCCAGCAGCTTAGATGGGCTAGCCCTCTTTGCCAGCTCCTACAATGAGCAGTTCTTC. This encodes CASSLDGLALFASSYNEQFF.

The chain is built from TRBV23-1 and TRBJ1-5, with D perhaps TRBD1 (5 bases). TRBV23-1 is filed as an ORF, its function uncertain. This CDR3 is 18 amino acids long. V was trimmed by 4 bases and J by 2 bases, leaving 21 bases between them. For the CDR3, the DNA is TGCGCCAGCAGTCCGAGTTCCGGGAAGGGGTGGGGCAATCAGCCCCAGCATTTT. Protein sequence: CASSPSSGKGWGNQPQHF.

The rearrangement joins TRBV6-5 to TRBJ1-2; tentative D call: TRBD1 (5 bases). CDR3 size: 13 residues. Germline loops: CDR1 MNHEY, CDR2 SVGAGI. Trimming removed 6 bases from V and 7 bases from J, with 15 bases in between. The CDR3 nucleotides are TGTGCCAGCAGATCCCCCGGGGCCGGTGGCTACACCTTC. Protein product: CASRSPGAGGYTF.

This clone appeared once. This sequence joins TRBV6-1 and TRBJ2-5; maybe TRBD1 (6 bases). In germline, CDR1 is MNHNS, CDR2 SASEGT. V shed 6 bases and J shed 4 bases, with 18 bases lying between them. CDR3 length equals 15 residues. The CDR3 region has the DNA TGTGCCAGCAGAAATAATCCGGGACAAACAGAGACCCAGTACTTC. Protein: CASRNNPGQTETQYF.

The chain is built from TRBV2 and TRBJ2-5; the D gene is possibly TRBD1 (5 bases). The tail of the sequence fits TRBJ2-7 better, so the J call may be wrong. Germline CDR1 is SNHLY and CDR2 is FYNNEI. The CDR3 covers 15 residues. In DNA, the CDR3 is TGTGCCAGCAGTCGTGATACAGGTAGCTCCTACGAGCAGTACTTC. This gives the protein CASSRDTGSSYEQYF.

The chain employs TRBV28 and TRBJ2-7; 8 bases align to TRBD1. Germline values: CDR1 MDHEN, CDR2 SYDVKM. V was pared by 10 bases and J by 1 base, with 12 bases of the junction left unmatched. The CDR3 length is 15 residues. In DNA form, the CDR3 reads TGTGCCAACGGTCCAGGGGGCGGCGGGTCCTACGAGCAGTACTTC. It encodes CANGPGGGGSYEQYF.

This chain connects TRBV10-3 to TRBJ1-2; D not certain. The CDR3 covers 15 residues. The germline gives CDR1 ENHRY, CDR2 SYGVKD. Between the trimmed V and J ends, which lost 0 bases and 3 bases, there was a span of 11 bases. The DNA for the CDR3 is TGTGCCATCAGTGAGTCGGAGGGCCGGGACTATGGCTACACCTTC. This translates into CAISESEGRDYGYTF.

The V call is TRBV7-8, the J call TRBJ1-5, with no clear D. V was cut by 1 base and J by 2 bases, with 15 bases left in between. Germline V gene sequence: CDR1 SGHVS, CDR2 FQNEAQ. The CDR3 extends over 17 amino acids. DNA of the CDR3: TGTGCCAGCAGCTTAGTAACATCGTATACAGGCAATCAGCCCCAGCATTTT. Encoded protein: CASSLVTSYTGNQPQHF.

This clone showed up just once. V gene TRBV6-1 combines with J gene TRBJ2-7; possibly TRBD1 or TRBD2 for D (5 bases each). The CDR3 is made up of 16 amino acids. Germline V gene sequence: CDR1 MNHNS, CDR2 SASEGT. V lost 4 bases, J lost 0 bases, and 16 bases lay in between. In DNA, the CDR3 is TGTGCCAGCAGTGGCTGGGGGAGACTAAGCTCCTACGAGCAGTACTTC. Residues: CASSGWGRLSSYEQYF.

The chain is built from TRBV27 and TRBJ1-3; D is unresolved. CDR3 length equals 14 residues. The V end lost 5 bases, the J end lost 7 bases, and 15 bases lay between the germline ends. Per germline, CDR1 MNHEY and CDR2 SMNVEV (reference sequence). CDR3: CASSVQPRGNTIYF. The CDR3, as DNA: TGTGCCAGCAGTGTCCAGCCACGCGGGAACACCATATATTTT.

The chain joins TRBV6-5 to TRBJ2-2; D unclear. Germline V gene lookup returns CDR1 MNHEY and CDR2 SVGAGI. The CDR3 loop spans 12 amino acids. Trimming removed 6 bases at V and 7 bases at J, with 9 bases between. The CDR3 DNA is TGTGCCAGCAGCTCAAGGGTCGGGGAGCTGTTTTTT. Protein product: CASSSRVGELFF.

The chain has TRBV19 and TRBJ1-5; no clear D gene. The ends were cut back, 9 bases at V and 3 bases at J, with 15 bases in the middle. This CDR3 region has 14 residues. Germline lookup yields CDR1 LNHDA and CDR2 SQIVND (reference sequence). CDR3 in DNA: TGTGCCAGCCTGTCGCACTATTCCAATCAGCCCCAGCATTTT. The encoded protein is CASLSHYSNQPQHF.